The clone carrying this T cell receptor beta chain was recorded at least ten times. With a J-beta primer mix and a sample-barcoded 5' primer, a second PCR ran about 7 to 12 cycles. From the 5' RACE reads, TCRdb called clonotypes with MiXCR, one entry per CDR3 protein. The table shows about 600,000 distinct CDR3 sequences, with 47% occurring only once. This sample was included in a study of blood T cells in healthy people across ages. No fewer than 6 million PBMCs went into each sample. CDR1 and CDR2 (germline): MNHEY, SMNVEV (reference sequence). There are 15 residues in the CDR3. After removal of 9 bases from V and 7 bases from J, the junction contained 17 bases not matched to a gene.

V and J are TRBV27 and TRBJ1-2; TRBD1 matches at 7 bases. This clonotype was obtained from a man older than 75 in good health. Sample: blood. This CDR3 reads CASGDWDSSRAGYTF. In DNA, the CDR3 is TGTGCCAGTGGGGATTGGGACAGCTCCCGGGCTGGCTACACCTTC.